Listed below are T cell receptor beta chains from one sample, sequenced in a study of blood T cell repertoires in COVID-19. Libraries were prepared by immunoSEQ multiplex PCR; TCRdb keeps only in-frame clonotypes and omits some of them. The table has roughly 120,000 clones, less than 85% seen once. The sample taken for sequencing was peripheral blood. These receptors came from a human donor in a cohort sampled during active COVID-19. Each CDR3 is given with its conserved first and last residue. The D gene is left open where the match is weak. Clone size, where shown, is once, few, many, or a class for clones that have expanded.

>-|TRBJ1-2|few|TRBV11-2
CASQGTPNYGYTF
TGTGCCAGCCAGGGGACACCTAACTATGGCTACACCTTC
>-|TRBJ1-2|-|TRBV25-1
CASSEGQVGYGYTF
TGTGCCAGCAGTGAAGGGCAGGTTGGCTATGGCTACACCTTC
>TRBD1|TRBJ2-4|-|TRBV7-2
CASSAGQGNIQYF
TGTGCCAGCAGCGCCGGACAGGGGAACATTCAGTACTTC
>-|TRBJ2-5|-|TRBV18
CASSPRTEETQYF
TGTGCCAGCTCACCAAGGACAGAAGAGACCCAGTACTTC
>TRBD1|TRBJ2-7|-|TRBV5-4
CASSSGGTGGSYEQYF
TGTGCCAGCAGCTCTGGGGGGACAGGGGGCTCCTACGAGCAGTACTTC
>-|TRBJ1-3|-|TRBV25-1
CASSEFFGSSGNTIYF
TGTGCCAGCAGTGAATTTTTCGGGAGCTCTGGAAACACCATATATTTT
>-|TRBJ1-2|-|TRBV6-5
CASSYSKDSLYGYTF
TGTGCCAGCAGTTACTCCAAGGACAGCCTATATGGCTACACCTTC
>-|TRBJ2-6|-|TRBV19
CASSQVGGIGANVLTF
TGTGCCAGTAGTCAAGTAGGGGGAATTGGGGCCAACGTCCTGACTTTC
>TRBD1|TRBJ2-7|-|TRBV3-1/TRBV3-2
CASSLPGQGVHEQYF
TGTGCCAGCAGCCTCCCCGGACAGGGGGTTCACGAGCAGTACTTC
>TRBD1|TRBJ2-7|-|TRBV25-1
CASSPPGQGAYEQYF
TGTGCCAGCAGCCCACCGGGACAGGGGGCCTACGAGCAGTACTTC
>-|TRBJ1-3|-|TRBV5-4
CASSRDNLSGNTIYF
TGTGCCAGCAGCCGGGACAATTTATCTGGAAACACCATATATTTT
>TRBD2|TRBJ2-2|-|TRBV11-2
CASSSPRGKSTGELFF
TGTGCCAGCAGCTCCCCGCGGGGGAAATCGACCGGGGAGCTGTTTTTT
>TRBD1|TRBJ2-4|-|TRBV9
CASSVEETGVRNIQYF
TGTGCCAGCAGCGTAGAGGAGACAGGGGTTAGAAACATTCAGTACTTC
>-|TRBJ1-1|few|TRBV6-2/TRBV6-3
CASTPWGQGEAFF
TGTGCCAGCACCCCATGGGGTCAGGGTGAAGCTTTCTTT